In its sample, the clone carrying this T cell receptor beta chain was seen once. Trimming cost V 6 bases and J 7 bases, with 15 bases left between them. Germline loops: CDR1 SNHLY, CDR2 FYNNEI. CDR3 length: 14 amino acids. TCRdb independently ran MiXCR on the RT-PCR reads; one entry per CDR3 protein. The data contain about 700,000 distinct CDR3 sequences, 14% of them singletons. This receptor was identified in a female donor in good health, serving as a healthy control. The chain employs TRBV2 and TRBJ2-2; possible D gene TRBD2, 5 bases. Sequenced material: memory CD4+ T cells from blood. The CDR3 sequence: CASSRALAGGELFF. Written as DNA, the CDR3 is TGTGCCAGCAGCCGCGCCCTGGCGGGCGGGGAGCTGTTTTTT.